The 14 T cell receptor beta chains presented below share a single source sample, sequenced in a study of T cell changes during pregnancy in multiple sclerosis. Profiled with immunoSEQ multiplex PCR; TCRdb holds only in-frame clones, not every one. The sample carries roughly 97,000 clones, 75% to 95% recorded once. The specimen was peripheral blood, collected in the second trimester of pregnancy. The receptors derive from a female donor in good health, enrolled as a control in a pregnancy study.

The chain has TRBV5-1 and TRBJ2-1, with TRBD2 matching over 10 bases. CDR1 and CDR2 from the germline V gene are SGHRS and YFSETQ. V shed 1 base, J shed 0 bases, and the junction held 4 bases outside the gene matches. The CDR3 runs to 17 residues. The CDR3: CASSLLASGSSYNEQFF. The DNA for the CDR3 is TGCGCCAGCAGCTTGTTAGCTAGCGGGAGCTCCTACAATGAGCAGTTCTTC.

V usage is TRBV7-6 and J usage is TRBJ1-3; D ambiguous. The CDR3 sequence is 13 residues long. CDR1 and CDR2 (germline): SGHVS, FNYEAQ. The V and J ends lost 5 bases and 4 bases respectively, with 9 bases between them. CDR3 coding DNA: TGTGCCAGCAGCAAATCTCTAGGAAACACCATATATTTT. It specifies CASSKSLGNTIYF.

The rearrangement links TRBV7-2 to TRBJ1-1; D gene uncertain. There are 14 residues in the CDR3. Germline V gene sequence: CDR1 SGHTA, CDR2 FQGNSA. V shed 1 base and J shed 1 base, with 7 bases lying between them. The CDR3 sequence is CASSLVPGNTEAFF. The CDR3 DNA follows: TGTGCCAGCAGCTTAGTCCCCGGGAACACTGAAGCTTTCTTT.

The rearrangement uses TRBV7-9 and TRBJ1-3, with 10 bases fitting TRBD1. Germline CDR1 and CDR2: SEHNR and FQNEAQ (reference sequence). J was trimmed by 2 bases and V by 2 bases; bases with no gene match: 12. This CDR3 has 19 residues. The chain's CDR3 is CASSLKDRGKTFAGNTIYF. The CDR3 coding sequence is TGTGCCAGCAGCTTAAAGGACAGGGGGAAGACCTTCGCTGGAAACACCATATATTTT.

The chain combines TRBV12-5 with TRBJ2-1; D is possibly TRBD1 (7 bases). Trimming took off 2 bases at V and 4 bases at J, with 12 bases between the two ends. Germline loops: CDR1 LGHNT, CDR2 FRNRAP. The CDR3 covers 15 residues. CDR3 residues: CASGLQGGRYNEQFF. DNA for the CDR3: TGTGCTAGTGGTTTGCAGGGGGGCAGGTACAATGAGCAGTTCTTC.

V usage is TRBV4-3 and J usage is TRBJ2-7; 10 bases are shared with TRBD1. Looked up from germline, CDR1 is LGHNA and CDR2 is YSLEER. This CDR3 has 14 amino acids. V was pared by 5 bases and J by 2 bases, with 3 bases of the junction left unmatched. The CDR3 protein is CASSAGTGAYEQYF. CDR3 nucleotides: TGCGCCAGCAGCGCCGGGACAGGGGCCTACGAGCAGTACTTC.

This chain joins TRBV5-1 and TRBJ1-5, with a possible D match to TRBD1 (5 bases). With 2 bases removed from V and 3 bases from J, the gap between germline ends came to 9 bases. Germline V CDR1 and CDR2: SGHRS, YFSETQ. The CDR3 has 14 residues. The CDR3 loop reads CASSFTGPNQPQHF. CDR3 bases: TGCGCCAGCAGCTTCACAGGCCCCAATCAGCCCCAGCATTTT.

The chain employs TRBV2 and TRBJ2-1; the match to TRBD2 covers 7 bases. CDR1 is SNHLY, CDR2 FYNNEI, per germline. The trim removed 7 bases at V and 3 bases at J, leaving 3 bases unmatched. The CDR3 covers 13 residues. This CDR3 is CASKAGDYNEQFF. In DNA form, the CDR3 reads TGTGCCAGCAAGGCGGGAGACTACAATGAGCAGTTCTTC.

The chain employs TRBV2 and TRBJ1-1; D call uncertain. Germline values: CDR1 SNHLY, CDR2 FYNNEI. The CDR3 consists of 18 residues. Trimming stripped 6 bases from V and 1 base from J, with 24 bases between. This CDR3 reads CASRGSAGLRSANTEAFF. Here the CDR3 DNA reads TGTGCCAGCAGAGGGAGTGCAGGACTAAGATCTGCGAACACTGAAGCTTTCTTT.

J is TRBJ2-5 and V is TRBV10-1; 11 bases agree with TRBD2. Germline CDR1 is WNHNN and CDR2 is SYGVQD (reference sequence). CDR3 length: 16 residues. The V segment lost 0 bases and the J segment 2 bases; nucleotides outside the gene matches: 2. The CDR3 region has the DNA TGCGCCAGCAGTGAGTCAATAGCGGGAGGGCAAGAGACCCAGTACTTC. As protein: CASSESIAGGQETQYF.

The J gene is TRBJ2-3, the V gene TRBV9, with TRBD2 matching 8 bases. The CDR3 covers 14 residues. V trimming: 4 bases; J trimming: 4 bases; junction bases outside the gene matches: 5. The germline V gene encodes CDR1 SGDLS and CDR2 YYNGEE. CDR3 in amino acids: CASSPGLAADTQYF. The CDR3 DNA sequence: TGTGCCAGCAGCCCTGGACTAGCTGCAGATACGCAGTATTTT.

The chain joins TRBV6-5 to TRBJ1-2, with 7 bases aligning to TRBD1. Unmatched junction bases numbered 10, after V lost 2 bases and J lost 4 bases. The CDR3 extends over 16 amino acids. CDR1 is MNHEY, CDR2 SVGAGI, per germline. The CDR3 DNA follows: TGTGCCAGCAGTTACGGCTACAGGGGAGGCGGCTATGGCTACACCTTC. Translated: CASSYGYRGGGYGYTF.

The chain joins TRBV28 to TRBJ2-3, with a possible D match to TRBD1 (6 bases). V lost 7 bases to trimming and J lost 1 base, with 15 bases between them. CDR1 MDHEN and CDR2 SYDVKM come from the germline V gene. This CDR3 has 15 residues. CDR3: CASTPRRQGTDTQYF. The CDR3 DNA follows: TGTGCCAGCACCCCCAGACGACAGGGCACAGATACGCAGTATTTT.

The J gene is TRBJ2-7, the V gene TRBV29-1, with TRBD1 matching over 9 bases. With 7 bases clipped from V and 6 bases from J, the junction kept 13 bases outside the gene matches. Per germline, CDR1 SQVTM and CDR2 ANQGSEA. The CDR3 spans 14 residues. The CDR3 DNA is TGCAGCGCCTCGGACAGGGGTGATGCGGGCGAGCAGTACTTC. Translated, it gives CSASDRGDAGEQYF.